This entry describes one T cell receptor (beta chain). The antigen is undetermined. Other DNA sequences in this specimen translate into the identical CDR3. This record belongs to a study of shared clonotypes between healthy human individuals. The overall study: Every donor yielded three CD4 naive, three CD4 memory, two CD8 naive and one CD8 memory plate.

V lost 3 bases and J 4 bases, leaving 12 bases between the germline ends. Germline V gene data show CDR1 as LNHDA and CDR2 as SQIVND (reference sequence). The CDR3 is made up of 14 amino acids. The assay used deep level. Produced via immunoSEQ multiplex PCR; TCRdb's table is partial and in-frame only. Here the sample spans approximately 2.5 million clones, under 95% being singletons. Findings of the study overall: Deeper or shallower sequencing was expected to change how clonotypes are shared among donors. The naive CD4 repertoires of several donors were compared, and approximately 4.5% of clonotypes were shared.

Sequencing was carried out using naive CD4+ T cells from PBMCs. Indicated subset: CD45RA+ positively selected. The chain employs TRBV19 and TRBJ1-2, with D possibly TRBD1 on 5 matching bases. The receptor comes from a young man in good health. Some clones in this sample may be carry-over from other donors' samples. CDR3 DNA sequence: TGTGCCAGTAGTATTGTGGAGGGGCGCTATGGCTACACCTTC. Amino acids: CASSIVEGRYGYTF.